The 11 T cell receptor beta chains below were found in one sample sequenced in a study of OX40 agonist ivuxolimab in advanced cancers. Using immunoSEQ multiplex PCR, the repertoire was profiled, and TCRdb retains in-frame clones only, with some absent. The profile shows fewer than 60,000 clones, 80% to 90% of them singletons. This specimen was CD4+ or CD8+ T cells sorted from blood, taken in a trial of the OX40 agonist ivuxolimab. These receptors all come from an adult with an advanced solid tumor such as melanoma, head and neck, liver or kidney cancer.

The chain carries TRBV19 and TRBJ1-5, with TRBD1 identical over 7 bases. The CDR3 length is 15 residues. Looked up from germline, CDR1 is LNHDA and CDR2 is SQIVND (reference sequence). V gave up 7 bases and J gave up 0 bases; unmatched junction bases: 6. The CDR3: CASNQQGGSNQPQHF. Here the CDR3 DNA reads TGTGCCAGTAATCAGCAGGGGGGTAGCAATCAGCCCCAGCATTTT.

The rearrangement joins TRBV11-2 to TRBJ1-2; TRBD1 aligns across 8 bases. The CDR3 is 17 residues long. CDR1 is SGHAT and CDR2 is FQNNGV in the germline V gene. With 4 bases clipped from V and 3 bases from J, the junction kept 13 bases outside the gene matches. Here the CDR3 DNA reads TGTGCCAGCAGCTCATACGACGGACAGGGTGGTTACTATGGCTACACCTTC. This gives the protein CASSSYDGQGGYYGYTF.

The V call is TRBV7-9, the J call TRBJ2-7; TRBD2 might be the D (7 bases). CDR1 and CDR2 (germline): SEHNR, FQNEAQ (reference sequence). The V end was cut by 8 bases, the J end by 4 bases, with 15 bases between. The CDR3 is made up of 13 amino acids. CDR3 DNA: TGTGCCAGCGCTAGTGCGGGGGCTTACGAGCAGTACTTC. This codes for CASASAGAYEQYF.

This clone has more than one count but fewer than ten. The chain's CDR3 is CASSYDTHRELFF. The CDR3 nucleotides are TGTGCCAGCAGCTACGACACCCACAGGGAGCTGTTTTTT. V is TRBV7-6 and J is TRBJ2-2; unclear D gene. Germline loops: CDR1 SGHVS, CDR2 FNYEAQ. CDR3 length: 13 amino acids. Trimming pared 4 bases from V and 9 bases from J, leaving 12 bases between.

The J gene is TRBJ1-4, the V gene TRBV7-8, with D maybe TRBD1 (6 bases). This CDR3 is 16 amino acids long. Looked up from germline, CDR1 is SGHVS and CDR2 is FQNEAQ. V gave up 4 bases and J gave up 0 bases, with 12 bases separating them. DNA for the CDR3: TGTGCCAGCAGCTCGGGGGACACCTCAACTAATGAAAAACTGTTTTTT. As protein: CASSSGDTSTNEKLFF.

The CDR3, as DNA: TGTGCCAGCAGCTCGTCTCCAAAACCCCAAGAGACCCAGTACTTC. Protein: CASSSSPKPQETQYF. The rearrangement links TRBV13 to TRBJ2-5; D gene ambiguous. The CDR3 consists of 15 residues. Between the trimmed V and J ends, which lost 4 bases and 1 base, there was a span of 13 bases. Germline V CDR1 and CDR2: PRHDT, FYEKMQ (reference sequence).

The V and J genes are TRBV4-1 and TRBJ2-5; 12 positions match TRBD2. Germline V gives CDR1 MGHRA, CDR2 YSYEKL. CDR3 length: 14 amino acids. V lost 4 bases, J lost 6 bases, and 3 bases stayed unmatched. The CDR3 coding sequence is TGCGCCAGCAGCCCGCTAGCGGGGGGGAAGACCCAGTACTTC. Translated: CASSPLAGGKTQYF.

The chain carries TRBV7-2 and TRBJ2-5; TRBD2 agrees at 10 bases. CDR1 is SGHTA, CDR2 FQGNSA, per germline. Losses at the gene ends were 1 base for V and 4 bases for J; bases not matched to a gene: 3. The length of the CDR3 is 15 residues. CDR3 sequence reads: CASSLVASGGETQYF. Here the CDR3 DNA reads TGTGCCAGCAGCTTAGTGGCTAGCGGGGGAGAGACCCAGTACTTC.

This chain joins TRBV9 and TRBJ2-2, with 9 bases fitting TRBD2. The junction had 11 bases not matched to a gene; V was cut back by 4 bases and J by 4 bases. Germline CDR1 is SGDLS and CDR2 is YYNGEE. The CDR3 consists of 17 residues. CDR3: CASSLGGSGGLTGELFF. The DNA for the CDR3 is TGTGCCAGCAGCCTCGGGGGTAGCGGGGGCCTCACCGGGGAGCTGTTTTTT.

The CDR3 coding sequence is TGTGCCTGGAGTGTAGGCCTTTATGGCTACACCTTC. As protein: CAWSVGLYGYTF. The chain is built from TRBV30 and TRBJ1-2; D is unresolved. Trimming pared 0 bases from V and 5 bases from J, leaving 7 bases between. Per germline, CDR1 GTSNPN and CDR2 SVGIG (reference sequence). The length of the CDR3 is 12 residues.

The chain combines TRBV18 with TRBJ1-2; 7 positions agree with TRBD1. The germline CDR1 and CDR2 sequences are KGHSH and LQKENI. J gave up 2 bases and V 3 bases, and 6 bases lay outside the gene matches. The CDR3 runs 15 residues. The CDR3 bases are TGTGCCAGCTCACCTAGGGGGCCCGAAAACTATGGCTACACCTTC. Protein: CASSPRGPENYGYTF.